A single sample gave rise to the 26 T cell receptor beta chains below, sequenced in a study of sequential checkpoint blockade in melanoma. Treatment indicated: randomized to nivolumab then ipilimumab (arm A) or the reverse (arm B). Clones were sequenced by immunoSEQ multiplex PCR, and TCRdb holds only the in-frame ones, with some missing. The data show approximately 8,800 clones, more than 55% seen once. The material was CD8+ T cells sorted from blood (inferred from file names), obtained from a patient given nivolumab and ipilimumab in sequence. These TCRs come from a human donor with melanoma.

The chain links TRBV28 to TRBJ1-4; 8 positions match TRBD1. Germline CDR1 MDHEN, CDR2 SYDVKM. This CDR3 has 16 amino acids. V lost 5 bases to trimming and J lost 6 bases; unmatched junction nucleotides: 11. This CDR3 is CASSRPDRGGDEKLFF. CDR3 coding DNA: TGTGCCAGCAGTCGCCCTGACAGGGGAGGGGATGAAAAACTGTTTTTT.

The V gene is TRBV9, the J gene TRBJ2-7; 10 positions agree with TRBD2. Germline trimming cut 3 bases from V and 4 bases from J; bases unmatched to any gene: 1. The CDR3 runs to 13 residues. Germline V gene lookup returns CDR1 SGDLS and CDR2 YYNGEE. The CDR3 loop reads CASSEGLAYEQYF. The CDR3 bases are TGTGCCAGCAGCGAGGGACTAGCGTACGAGCAGTACTTC.

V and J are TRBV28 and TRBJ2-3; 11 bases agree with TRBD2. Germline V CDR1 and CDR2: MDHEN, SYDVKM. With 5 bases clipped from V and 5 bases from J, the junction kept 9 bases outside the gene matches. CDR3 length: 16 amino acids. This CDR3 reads CASSRKTSGVGDTQYF. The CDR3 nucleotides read TGTGCCAGCAGTAGAAAGACTAGCGGGGTTGGAGATACGCAGTATTTT.

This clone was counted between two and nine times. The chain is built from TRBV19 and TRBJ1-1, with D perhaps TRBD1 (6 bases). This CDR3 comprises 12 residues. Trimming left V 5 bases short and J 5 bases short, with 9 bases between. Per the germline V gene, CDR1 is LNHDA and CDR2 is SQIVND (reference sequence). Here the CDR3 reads CASSAGVTEAFF. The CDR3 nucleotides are TGTGCCAGTAGTGCAGGGGTTACTGAAGCTTTCTTT. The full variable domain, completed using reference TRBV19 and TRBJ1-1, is DGGITQSPKYLFRKEGQNVTLSCEQNLNHDAMYWYRQDPGQGLRLIYYSQIVNDFQKGDIAEGYSVSREKKESFPLTVTSAQKNPTAFYLCASSAGVTEAFFGQGTRLTVV.

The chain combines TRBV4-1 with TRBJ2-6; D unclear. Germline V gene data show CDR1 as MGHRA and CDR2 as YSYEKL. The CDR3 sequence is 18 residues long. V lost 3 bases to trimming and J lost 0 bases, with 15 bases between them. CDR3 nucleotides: TGCGCCAGCAGCCAGTACAGTGGGCTCCTCTCTGGGGCCAACGTCCTGACTTTC. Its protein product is CASSQYSGLLSGANVLTF.

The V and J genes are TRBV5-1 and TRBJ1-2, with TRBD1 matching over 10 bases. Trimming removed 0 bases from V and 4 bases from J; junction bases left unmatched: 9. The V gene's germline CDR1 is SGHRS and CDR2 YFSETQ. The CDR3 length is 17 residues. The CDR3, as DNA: TGCGCCAGCAGCTTGGGCGACAGGGGGCGCGGATTCTATGGCTACACCTTC. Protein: CASSLGDRGRGFYGYTF. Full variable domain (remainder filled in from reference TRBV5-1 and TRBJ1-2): KAGVTQTPRYLIKTRGQQVTLSCSPISGHRSVSWYQQTPGQGLQFLFEYFSETQRNKGNFPGRFSGRQFSNSRSEMNVSTLELGDSALYLCASSLGDRGRGFYGYTFGSGTRLTVV.

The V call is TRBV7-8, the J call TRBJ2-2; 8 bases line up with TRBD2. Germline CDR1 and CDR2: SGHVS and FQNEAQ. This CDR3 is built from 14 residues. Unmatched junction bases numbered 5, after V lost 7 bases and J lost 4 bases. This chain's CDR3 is CASIPGGATGELFF. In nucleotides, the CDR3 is TGTGCCAGCATCCCGGGGGGGGCCACCGGGGAGCTGTTTTTT. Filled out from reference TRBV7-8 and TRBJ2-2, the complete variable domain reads GAGVSQSPRYKVAKRGQDVALRCDPISGHVSLFWYQQALGQGPEFLTYFQNEAQLDKSGLPSDRFFAERPEGSVSTLKIQRTQQEDSAVYLCASIPGGATGELFFGEGSRLTVL.

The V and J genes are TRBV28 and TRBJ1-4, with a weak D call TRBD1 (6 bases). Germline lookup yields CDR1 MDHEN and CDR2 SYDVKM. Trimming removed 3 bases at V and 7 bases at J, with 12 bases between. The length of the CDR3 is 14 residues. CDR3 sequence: CASSFRQGPEKLFF. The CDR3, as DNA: TGTGCCAGCAGTTTCAGGCAGGGGCCTGAAAAACTGTTTTTT.

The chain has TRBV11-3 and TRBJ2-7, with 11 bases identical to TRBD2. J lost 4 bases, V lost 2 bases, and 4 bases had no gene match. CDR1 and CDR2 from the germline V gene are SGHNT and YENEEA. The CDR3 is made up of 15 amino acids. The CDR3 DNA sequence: TGTGCCAGCAGCTTAACTAGCGGGGGTATATACGAGCAGTACTTC. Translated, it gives CASSLTSGGIYEQYF.

This CDR3 reads CASNYRQGAIEQYF. CDR3 DNA sequence: TGTGCCAGCAATTATCGACAGGGGGCAATCGAGCAGTACTTC. The chain recombines TRBV5-8 with TRBJ2-7; 10 bases agree with TRBD1. V lost 6 bases to trimming and J lost 6 bases; unmatched junction nucleotides: 9. The germline CDR1 and CDR2 sequences are SGHTS and YDEGEE. The CDR3 totals 14 residues.

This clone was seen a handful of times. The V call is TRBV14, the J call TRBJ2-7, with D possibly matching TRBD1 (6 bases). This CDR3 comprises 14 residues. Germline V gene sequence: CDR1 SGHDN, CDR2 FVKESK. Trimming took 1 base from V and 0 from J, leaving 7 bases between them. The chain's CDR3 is CASSQGDTSYEQYF. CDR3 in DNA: TGTGCCAGCAGCCAAGGGGACACCTCCTACGAGCAGTACTTC.

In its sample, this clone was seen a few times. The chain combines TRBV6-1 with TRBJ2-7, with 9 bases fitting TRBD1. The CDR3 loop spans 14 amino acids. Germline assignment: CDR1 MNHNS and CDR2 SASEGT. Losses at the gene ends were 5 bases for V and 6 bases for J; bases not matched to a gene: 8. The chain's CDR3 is CASSTGGVEAEQYF. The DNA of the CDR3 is TGTGCCAGCAGTACAGGGGGCGTTGAGGCCGAGCAGTACTTC.

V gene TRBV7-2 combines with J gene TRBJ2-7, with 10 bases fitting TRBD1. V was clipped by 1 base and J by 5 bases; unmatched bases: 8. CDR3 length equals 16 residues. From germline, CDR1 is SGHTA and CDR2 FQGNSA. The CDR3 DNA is TGTGCCAGCAGCTTAGGCTGGGGGGACAGGGGACACGAGCAGTACTTC. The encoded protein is CASSLGWGDRGHEQYF.

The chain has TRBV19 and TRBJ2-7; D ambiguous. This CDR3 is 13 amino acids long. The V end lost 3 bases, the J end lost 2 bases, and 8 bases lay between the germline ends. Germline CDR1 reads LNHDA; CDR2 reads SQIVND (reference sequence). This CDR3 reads CASSIAATYEQYF. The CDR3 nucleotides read TGTGCCAGTAGTATTGCGGCTACCTACGAGCAGTACTTC.

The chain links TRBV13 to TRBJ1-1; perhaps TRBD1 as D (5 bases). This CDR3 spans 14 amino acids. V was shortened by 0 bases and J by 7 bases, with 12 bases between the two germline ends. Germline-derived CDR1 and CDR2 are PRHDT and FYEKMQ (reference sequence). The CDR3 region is CASSLGRRAGEAFF. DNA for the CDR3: TGTGCCAGCAGCTTAGGCCGCAGGGCTGGTGAAGCTTTCTTT.

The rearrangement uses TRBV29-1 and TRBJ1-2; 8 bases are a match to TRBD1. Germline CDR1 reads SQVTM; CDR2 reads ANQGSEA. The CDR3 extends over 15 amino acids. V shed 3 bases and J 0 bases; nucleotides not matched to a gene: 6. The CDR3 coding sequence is TGCAGCGTTGAGGATGACAGGGGTTCTAACTATGGCTACACCTTC. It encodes CSVEDDRGSNYGYTF.

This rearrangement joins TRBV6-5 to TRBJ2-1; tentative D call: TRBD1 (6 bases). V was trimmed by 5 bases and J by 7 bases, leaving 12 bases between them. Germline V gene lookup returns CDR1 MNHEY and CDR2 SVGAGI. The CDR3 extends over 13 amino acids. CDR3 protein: CASSPLGGNEQFF. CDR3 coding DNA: TGTGCCAGCAGTCCCCTAGGGGGAAATGAGCAGTTCTTC.

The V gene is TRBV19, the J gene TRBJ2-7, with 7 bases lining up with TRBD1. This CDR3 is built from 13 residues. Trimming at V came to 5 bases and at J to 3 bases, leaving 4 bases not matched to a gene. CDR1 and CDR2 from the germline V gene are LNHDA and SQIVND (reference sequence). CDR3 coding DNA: TGTGCCAGTAGTCCTGGACAGGACTACGAGCAGTACTTC. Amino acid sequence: CASSPGQDYEQYF.

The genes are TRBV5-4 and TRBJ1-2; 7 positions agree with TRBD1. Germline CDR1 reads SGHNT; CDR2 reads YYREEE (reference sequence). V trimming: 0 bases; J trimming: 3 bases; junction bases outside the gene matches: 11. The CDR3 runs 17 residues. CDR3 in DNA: TGTGCCAGCAGCTTGGACCATCGAGATGGGACAGACTATGGCTACACCTTC. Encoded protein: CASSLDHRDGTDYGYTF.

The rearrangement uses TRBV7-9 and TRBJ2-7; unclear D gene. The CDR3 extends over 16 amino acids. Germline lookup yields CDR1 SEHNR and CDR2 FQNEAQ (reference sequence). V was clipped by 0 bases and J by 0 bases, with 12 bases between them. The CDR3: CASSLASGKSSYEQYF. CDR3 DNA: TGTGCCAGCAGCTTAGCGTCGGGTAAGAGCTCCTACGAGCAGTACTTC. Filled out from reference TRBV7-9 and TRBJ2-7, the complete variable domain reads DTGVSQNPRHKITKRGQNVTFRCDPISEHNRLYWYRQTLGQGPEFLTYFQNEAQLEKSRLLSDRFSAERPKGSFSTLEIQRTEQGDSAMYLCASSLASGKSSYEQYFGPGTRLTVT.

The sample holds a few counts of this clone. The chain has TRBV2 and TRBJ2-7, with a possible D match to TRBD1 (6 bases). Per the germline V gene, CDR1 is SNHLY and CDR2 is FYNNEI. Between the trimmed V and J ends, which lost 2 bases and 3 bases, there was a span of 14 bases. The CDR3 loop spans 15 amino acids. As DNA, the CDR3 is TGTGCCAGCAGTGAAAACCCAGGGGTGGACTACGAGCAGTACTTC. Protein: CASSENPGVDYEQYF.

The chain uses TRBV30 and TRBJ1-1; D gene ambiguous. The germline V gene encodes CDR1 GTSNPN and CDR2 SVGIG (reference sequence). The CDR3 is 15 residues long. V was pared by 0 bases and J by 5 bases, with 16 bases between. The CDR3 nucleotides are TGTGCCTGGAGTGTAATCAGCGGGGTGGATACTGAAGCTTTCTTT. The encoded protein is CAWSVISGVDTEAFF.

Written as DNA, the CDR3 is TGCGCCAGCAGCGAGCCCTCCTACGAGCAGTACTTC. It is translated as CASSEPSYEQYF. The J gene is TRBJ2-7, the V gene TRBV5-1; unclear D gene. Trimming removed 4 bases at V and 0 bases at J, with 5 bases between. The germline V gene encodes CDR1 SGHRS and CDR2 YFSETQ. The CDR3 runs to 12 residues.

The CDR3 nucleotides read TGTGCCACCAGCAGAGGTACAGGGAGCTCCTACGAGCAGTACTTC. Translating it yields CATSRGTGSSYEQYF. The chain carries TRBV15 and TRBJ2-7; tentative D call: TRBD1 (6 bases). Germline V gene data show CDR1 as LNHNV and CDR2 as YYDKDF (reference sequence). Trimming pared 1 base from V and 0 bases from J, leaving 10 bases between. The CDR3 totals 15 residues.

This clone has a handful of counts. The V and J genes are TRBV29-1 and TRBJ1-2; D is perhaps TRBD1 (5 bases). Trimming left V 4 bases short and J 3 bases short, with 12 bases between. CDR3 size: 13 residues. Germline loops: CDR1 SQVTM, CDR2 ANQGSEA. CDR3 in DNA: TGCAGCGTTGTCAGGGATTCCGACTATGGCTACACCTTC. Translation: CSVVRDSDYGYTF.

This CDR3 is CASNTGGGLNTEAFF. DNA of the CDR3: TGTGCCAGTAATACAGGGGGCGGCCTGAACACTGAAGCTTTCTTT. The chain links TRBV19 to TRBJ1-1; 9 bases are a match to TRBD1. Per germline, CDR1 LNHDA and CDR2 SQIVND (reference sequence). Trimming took 7 bases from V and 0 from J; bases not matched to a gene: 6. CDR3 length: 15 amino acids.